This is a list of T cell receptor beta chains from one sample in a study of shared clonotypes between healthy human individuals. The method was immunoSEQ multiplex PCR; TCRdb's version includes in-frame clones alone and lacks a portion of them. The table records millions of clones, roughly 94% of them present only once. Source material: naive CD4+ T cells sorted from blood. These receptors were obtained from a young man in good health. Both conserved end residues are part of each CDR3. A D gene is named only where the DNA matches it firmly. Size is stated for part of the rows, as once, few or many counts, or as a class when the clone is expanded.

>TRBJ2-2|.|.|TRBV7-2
TGTGCCAGCACAAGCAGGGCGCACACCGGGGAGCTGTTTTTT
CASTSRAHTGELFF
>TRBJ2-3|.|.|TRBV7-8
TGTGCCAGCAGCCTGGCCCTTATCACAGATACGCAGTATTTT
CASSLALITDTQYF
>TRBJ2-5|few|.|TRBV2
TGTGCCAGCAGTGAAACACAGGGCTTCCAAGAGACCCAGTACTTC
CASSETQGFQETQYF
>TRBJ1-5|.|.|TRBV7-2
TGTGCCAGCAGCTTAGCACAGTATAGCAATCAGCCCCAGCATTTT
CASSLAQYSNQPQHF
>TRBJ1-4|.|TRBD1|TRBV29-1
TGCAGCGTTGAAGAAGGGACAGGGGTTGGTGAAAAACTGTTTTTT
CSVEEGTGVGEKLFF
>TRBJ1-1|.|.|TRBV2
TGTGCCAGCCGGGGGAACACTGAAGCTTTCTTT
CASRGNTEAFF
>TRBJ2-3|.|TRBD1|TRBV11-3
TGTGCCAGCAGCCCCAGGGGGAACACAGATACGCAGTATTTT
CASSPRGNTDTQYF
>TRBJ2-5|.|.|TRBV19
TGTGCCAGTAGTCGAAGGGGGGCAGGGGAGACCCAGTACTTC
CASSRRGAGETQYF
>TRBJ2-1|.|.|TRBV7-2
TGTGCCAGCAGTACTGGACCGTACTCCTACAATGAGCAGTTCTTC
CASSTGPYSYNEQFF
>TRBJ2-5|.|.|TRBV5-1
TGCGCCAGCAGCTGGCCTCAGGGACGGGAGACCCAGTACTTC
CASSWPQGRETQYF
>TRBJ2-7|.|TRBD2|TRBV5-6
TGTGCCAGCAGCGATAGTCCGGGACTAGCTTCTCTCGAGCAGTACTTC
CASSDSPGLASLEQYF
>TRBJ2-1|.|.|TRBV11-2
TGTGCCAGCAGCTCTTTACGCGGGCCTAGCTCCTACAATGAGCAGTTCTTC
CASSSLRGPSSYNEQFF
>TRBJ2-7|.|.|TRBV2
TGTGCCAGCAGAGGGACGGGTCTATACGAGCAGTACTTC
CASRGTGLYEQYF
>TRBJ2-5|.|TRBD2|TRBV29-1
TGCAGCGTTGAGAAACTAGCGGGGGCTTGGGAGACCCAGTACTTC
CSVEKLAGAWETQYF
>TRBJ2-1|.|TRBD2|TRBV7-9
TGTGCCAGCAGTCCCCCGGGACTAGCGGCCTACAATGAGCAGTTCTTC
CASSPPGLAAYNEQFF
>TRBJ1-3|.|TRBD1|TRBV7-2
TGTGCCAGCAGCCCGGGACAGGGCTTGGACACCATATATTTT
CASSPGQGLDTIYF
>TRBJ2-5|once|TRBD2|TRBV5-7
TGTGCCAGCAGCCTGACGAGCGGGAGTTCGCAAGAGACCCAGTACTTC
CASSLTSGSSQETQYF
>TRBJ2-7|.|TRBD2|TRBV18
TGTGCCAGCTCTACCGGGACTACTAACTACGAGCAGTACTTC
CASSTGTTNYEQYF
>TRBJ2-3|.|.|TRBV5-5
TGTGCCAGCAGCTTGGGATCGTACGATACGCAGTATTTT
CASSLGSYDTQYF
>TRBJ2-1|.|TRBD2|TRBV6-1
TGTGCCGCAAGGACTAGGGACTACAATGAGCAGTTCTTC
CAARTRDYNEQFF
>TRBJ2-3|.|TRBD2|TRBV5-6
TGTGCCAGCAGCACGGGACTAGCAACGCAGTATTTT
CASSTGLATQYF
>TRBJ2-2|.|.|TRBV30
TGTGCCTGGAGGGACACCGGGGAGCTGTTTTTT
CAWRDTGELFF